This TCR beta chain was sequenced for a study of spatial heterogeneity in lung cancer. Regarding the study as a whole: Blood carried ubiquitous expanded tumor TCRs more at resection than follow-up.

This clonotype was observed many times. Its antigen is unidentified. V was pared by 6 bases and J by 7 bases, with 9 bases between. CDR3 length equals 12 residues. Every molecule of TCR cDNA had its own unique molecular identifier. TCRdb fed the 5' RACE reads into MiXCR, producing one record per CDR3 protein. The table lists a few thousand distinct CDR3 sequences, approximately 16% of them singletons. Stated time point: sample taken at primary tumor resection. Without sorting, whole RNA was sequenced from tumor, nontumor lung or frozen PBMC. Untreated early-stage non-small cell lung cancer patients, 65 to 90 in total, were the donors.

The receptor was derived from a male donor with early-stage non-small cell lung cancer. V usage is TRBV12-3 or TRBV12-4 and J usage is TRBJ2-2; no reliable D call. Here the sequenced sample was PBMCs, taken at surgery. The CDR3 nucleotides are TGTGCCAGCAGCCTATTAATCGGGGAGCTGTTTTTT. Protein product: CASSLLIGELFF.